This T cell receptor (beta chain) derives from a study of T cell changes during pregnancy in multiple sclerosis. Profiling relied on immunoSEQ multiplex PCR, and the TCRdb table lists in-frame clones only, not all of them. The table shows tens of thousands of clones, with roughly nine tenths occurring only once. CDR1 is SGHTA, CDR2 FQGTGA, per germline. Unmatched junction bases numbered 5, after V lost 1 base and J lost 1 base. The CDR3 length is 16 residues. The sample in question was CD8+ T cells from peripheral blood mononuclear cells, obtained before pregnancy. V and J are TRBV7-3 and TRBJ2-5; the match to TRBD2 covers 8 bases. The receptor comes from a female donor with multiple sclerosis, enrolled in a pregnancy study. CDR3: CASSLIGGGRQETQYF. The CDR3 DNA is TGTGCCAGCAGCTTAATCGGGGGGGGACGCCAAGAGACCCAGTACTTC.